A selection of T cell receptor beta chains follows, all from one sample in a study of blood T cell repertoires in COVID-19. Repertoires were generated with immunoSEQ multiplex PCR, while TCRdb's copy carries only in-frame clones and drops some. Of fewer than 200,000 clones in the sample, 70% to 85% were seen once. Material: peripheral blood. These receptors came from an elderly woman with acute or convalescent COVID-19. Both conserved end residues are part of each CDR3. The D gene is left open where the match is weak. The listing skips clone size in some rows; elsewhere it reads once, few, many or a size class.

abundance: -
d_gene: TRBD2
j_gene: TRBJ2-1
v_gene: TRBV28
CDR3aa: CASRLGTSGYNEQFF
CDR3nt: TGTGCCAGCAGACTTGGGACTAGCGGGTATAATGAGCAGTTCTTC

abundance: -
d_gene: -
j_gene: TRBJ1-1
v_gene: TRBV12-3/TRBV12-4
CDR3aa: CASSLARNTEAFF
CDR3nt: TGTGCCAGCAGTTTAGCCCGGAACACTGAAGCTTTCTTT

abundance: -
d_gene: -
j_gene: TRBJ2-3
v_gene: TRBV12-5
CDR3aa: CASGLGLASSTDTQYF
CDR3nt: TGTGCTAGTGGTTTGGGCCTAGCGAGTAGCACAGATACGCAGTATTTT

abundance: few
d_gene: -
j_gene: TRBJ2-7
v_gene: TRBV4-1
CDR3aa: CASSQNDVTGYEQYF
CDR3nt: TGCGCCAGCAGCCAAAACGACGTTACGGGCTACGAGCAGTACTTC

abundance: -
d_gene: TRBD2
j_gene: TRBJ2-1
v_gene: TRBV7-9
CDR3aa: CAAGGGGNEQFF
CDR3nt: TGTGCCGCGGGGGGCGGGGGCAATGAGCAGTTCTTC

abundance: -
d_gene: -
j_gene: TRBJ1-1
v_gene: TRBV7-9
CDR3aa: CASMPGSGYAEAFF
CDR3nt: TGTGCCAGCATGCCGGGGTCAGGTTACGCTGAAGCTTTCTTT

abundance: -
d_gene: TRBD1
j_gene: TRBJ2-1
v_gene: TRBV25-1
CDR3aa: CASSEVNQGDNEQFF
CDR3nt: TGTGCCAGCAGTGAAGTCAACCAGGGGGACAATGAGCAGTTCTTC

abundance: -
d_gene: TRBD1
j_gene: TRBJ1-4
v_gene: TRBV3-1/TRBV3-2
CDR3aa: CASTGDRGTEKLFF
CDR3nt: TGTGCCAGCACGGGGGACAGGGGGACTGAAAAACTGTTTTTT

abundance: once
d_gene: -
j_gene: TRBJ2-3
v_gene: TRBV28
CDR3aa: CASSGEGTDTQYF
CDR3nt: TGTGCCAGCAGTGGGGAGGGCACAGATACGCAGTATTTT

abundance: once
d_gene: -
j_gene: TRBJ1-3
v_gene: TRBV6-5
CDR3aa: CASREIGNTIYF
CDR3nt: TGTGCCAGCAGGGAGATCGGAAACACCATATATTTT

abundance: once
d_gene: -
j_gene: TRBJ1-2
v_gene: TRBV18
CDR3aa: CASSPDRIYGYTF
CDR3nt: TGTGCCAGCTCACCTGACAGGATCTATGGCTACACCTTC

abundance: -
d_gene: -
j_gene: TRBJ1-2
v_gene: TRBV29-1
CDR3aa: CSVPHGVGYTF
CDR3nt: TGCAGCGTCCCCCACGGGGTTGGCTACACCTTC

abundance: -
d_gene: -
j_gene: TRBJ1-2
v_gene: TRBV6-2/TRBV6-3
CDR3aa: CASSPNNYGYTF
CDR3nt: TGTGCCAGCAGTCCAAATAACTATGGCTACACCTTC

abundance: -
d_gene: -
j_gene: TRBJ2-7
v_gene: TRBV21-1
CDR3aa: CASSKKQTGRASYEQYF
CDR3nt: TGTGCCAGCAGCAAAAAACAGACTGGGCGGGCATCCTACGAGCAGTACTTC

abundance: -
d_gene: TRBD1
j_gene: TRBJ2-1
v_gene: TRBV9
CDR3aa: CASSVGTGSGDEQFF
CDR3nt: TGTGCCAGCAGCGTAGGGACAGGGTCAGGCGATGAGCAGTTCTTC

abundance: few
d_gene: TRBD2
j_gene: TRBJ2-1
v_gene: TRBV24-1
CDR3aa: CATSDSKGGPNNEQFF
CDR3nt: TGTGCCACCAGTGACTCCAAGGGAGGGCCTAACAATGAGCAGTTCTTC

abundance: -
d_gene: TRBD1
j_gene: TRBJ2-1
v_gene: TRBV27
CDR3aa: CASSLSKTGFNEQFF
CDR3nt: TGTGCCAGCAGTTTATCGAAGACAGGGTTCAATGAGCAGTTCTTC

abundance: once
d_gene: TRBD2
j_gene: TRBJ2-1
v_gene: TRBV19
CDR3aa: CASSKGGRSYNEQFF
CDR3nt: TGTGCCAGTAGTAAGGGAGGGAGATCCTACAATGAGCAGTTCTTC

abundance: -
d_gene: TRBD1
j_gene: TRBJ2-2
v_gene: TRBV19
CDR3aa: CASSSMGQGLGELFF
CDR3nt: TGTGCCAGTAGCTCGATGGGACAGGGGCTCGGGGAGCTGTTTTTT

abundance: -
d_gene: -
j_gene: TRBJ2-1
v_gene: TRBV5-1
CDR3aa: CASSVAGRNGNEQFF
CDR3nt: TGCGCCAGCAGCGTAGCCGGGAGAAATGGGAATGAGCAGTTCTTC

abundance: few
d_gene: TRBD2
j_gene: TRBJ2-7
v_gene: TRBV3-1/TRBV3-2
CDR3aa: CASSQTSGRTTSYEQYF
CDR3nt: TGTGCCAGCAGCCAAACTAGCGGGAGGACAACTTCCTACGAGCAGTACTTC

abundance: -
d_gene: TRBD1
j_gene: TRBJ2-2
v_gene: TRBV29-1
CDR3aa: CSVTGTATGELFF
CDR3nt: TGCAGCGTGACAGGGACAGCCACCGGGGAGCTGTTTTTT

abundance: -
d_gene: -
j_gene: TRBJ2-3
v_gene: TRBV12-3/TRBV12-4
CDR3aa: CASSFPGVDTQYF
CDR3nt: TGTGCCAGCAGTTTTCCCGGGGTGGATACGCAGTATTTT

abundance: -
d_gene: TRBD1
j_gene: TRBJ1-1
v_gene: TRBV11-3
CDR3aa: CASSTGQGANTEAFF
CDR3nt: TGTGCCAGCAGCACTGGACAGGGGGCGAACACTGAAGCTTTCTTT

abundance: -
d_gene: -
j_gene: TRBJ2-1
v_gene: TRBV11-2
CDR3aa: CASSLGRGDEQFF
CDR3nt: TGTGCCAGCAGCTTAGGCCGGGGTGATGAGCAGTTCTTC

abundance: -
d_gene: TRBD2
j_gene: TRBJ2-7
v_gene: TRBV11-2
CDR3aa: CASSPLRQTSGSYEQYF
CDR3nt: TGTGCCAGCAGCCCGCTACGGCAGACTAGCGGATCCTACGAGCAGTACTTC

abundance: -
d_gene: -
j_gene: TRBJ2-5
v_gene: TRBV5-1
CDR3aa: CASSSQETQYF
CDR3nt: TGCGCCAGCAGCTCTCAAGAGACCCAGTACTTC

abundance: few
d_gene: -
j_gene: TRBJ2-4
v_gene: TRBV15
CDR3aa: CATSRVQLAKNIQYF
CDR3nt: TGTGCCACCAGCAGAGTTCAGTTAGCCAAAAACATTCAGTACTTC

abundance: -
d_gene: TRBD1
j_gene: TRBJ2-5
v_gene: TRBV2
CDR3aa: CASRKGQGQETQYF
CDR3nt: TGTGCCAGCAGGAAGGGACAGGGGCAAGAGACCCAGTACTTC

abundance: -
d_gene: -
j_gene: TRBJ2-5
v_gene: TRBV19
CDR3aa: CASSAGEVGETQYF
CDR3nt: TGTGCCAGTAGTGCTGGGGAGGTAGGGGAGACCCAGTACTTC

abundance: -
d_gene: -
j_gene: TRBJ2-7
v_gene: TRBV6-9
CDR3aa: CASSYRGRGYEQYF
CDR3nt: TGTGCCAGCAGTTACAGGGGCAGGGGCTACGAGCAGTACTTC

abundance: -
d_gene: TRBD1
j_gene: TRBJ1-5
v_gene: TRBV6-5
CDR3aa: CASSYPRDSHRPQHF
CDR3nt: TGTGCCAGCAGTTACCCCCGGGACAGTCATAGGCCCCAGCATTTT

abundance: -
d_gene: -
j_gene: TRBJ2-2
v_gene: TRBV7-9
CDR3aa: CASSLKSTGELFF
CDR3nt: TGTGCCAGCAGCTTAAAGAGCACCGGGGAGCTGTTTTTT

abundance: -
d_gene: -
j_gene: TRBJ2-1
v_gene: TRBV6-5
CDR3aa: CASRLGIRGEQFF
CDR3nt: TGTGCCAGCAGGCTGGGGATTAGGGGTGAGCAGTTCTTC

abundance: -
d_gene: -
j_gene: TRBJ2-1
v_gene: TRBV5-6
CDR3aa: CASSLGGINEQFF
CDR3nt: TGTGCCAGCAGCTTAGGGGGTATCAATGAGCAGTTCTTC

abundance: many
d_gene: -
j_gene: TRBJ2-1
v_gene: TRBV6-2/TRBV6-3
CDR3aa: CASSFEFPNEQFF
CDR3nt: TGTGCCAGCAGTTTTGAGTTTCCCAATGAGCAGTTCTTC

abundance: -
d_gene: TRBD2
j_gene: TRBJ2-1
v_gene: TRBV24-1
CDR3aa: CATSDPGLANEQFF
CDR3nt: TGTGCCACCAGTGATCCGGGACTAGCCAATGAGCAGTTCTTC

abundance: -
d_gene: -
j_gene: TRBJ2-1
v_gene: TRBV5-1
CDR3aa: CASSEQGGPYNEQFF
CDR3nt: TGCGCCAGCAGCGAACAGGGTGGACCCTACAATGAGCAGTTCTTC

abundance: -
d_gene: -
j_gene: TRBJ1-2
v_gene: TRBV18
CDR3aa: CASSPTAGRELGYTF
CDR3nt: TGTGCCAGCTCACCAACCGCGGGAAGAGAGCTGGGCTACACCTTC

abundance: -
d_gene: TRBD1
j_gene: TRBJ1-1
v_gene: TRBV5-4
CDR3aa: CASSEGQGDRRAFF
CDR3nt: TGTGCCAGCAGCGAGGGACAGGGGGATCGAAGAGCTTTCTTT

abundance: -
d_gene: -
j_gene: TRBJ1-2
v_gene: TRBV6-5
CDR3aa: CASRTIPNYGYTF
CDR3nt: TGTGCCAGCCGGACAATTCCCAACTATGGCTACACCTTC

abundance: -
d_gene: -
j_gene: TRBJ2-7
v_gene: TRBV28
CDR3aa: CASSFGYEQYF
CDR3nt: TGTGCCAGCAGTTTCGGGTACGAGCAGTACTTC

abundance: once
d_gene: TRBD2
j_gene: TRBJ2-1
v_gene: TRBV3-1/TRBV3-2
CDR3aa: CASSHTGRAYNEQFF
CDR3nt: TGTGCCAGCAGCCATACCGGGAGGGCCTACAATGAGCAGTTCTTC

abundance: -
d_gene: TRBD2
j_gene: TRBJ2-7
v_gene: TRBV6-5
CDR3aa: CASSYSASGSYEQYF
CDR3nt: TGTGCCAGCAGTTACTCGGCTAGCGGATCCTACGAGCAGTACTTC

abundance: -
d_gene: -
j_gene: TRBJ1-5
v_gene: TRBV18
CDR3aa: CASSPQGSGSNQPQHF
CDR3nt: TGTGCCAGCTCACCACAGGGTTCGGGGAGCAATCAGCCCCAGCATTTT

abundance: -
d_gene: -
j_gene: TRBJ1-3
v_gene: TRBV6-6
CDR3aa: CASRTAGSGNTIYF
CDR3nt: TGTGCCAGCAGGACCGCCGGGTCTGGAAACACCATATATTTT

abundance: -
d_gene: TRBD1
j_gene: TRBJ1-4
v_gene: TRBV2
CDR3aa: CASNLGDRAEKLFF
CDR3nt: TGTGCCAGCAACCTGGGGGACAGGGCCGAAAAACTGTTTTTT

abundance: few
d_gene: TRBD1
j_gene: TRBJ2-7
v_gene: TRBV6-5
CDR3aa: CASLRQGSYEQYF
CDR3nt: TGTGCCAGCTTACGACAGGGGAGCTACGAGCAGTACTTC

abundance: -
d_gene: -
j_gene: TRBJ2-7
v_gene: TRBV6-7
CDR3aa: CASSNRDFYYEQYF
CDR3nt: TGTGCCAGCTCAAACAGGGATTTTTACTACGAGCAGTACTTC